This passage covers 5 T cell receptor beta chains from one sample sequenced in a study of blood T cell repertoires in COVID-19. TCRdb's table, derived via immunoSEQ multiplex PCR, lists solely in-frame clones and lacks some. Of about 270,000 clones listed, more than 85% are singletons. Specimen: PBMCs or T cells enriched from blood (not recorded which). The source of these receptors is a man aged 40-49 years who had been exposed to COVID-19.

This chain's CDR3 is CASSQNTGGVDTQYF. In nucleotides, the CDR3 is TGTGCCAGCAGTCAAAATACCGGCGGCGTAGATACGCAGTATTTT. This chain links TRBV7-2 with TRBJ2-3; no clear D gene. Trimming left V 6 bases short and J 5 bases short, with 18 bases between. The CDR3 is 15 residues long. CDR1 is SGHTA and CDR2 is FQGNSA in the germline V gene.

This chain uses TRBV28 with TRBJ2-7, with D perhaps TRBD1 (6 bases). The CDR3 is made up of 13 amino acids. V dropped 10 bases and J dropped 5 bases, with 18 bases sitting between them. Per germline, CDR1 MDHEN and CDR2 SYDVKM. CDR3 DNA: TGTGCCACCCTTTACGCAACAGGGAACGAGCAGTACTTC. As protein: CATLYATGNEQYF.

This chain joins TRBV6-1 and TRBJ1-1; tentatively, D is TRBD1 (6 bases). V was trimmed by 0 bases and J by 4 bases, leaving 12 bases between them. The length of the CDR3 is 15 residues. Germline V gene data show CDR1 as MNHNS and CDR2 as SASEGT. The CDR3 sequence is CASSEAVGAATEAFF. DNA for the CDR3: TGTGCCAGCAGTGAAGCGGTGGGGGCGGCCACTGAAGCTTTCTTT.

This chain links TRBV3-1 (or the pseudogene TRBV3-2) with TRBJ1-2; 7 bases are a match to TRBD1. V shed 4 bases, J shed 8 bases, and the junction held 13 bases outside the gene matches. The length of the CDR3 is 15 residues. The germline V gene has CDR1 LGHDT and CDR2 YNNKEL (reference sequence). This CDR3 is CASSPRRLTGRGYTF. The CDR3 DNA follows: TGTGCCAGCAGCCCAAGACGTCTGACAGGGAGAGGCTACACCTTC.

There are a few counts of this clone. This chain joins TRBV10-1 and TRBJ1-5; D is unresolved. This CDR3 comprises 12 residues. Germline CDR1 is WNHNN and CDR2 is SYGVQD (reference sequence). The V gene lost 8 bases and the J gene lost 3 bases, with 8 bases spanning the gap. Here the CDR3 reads CASVAINQPQHF. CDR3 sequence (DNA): TGCGCCAGCGTAGCCATCAATCAGCCCCAGCATTTT.